This is a list of T cell receptor beta chains from one sample in a study of blood T cell repertoires in COVID-19. Generated by immunoSEQ multiplex PCR, the TCRdb table keeps only in-frame clones and is missing some. The profile shows fewer than 400,000 clones, roughly 89% of them singletons. Sequencing was carried out using PBMCs or T cells enriched from blood (not recorded which). These receptors were taken from a woman in her late teens or twenties who had recovered from COVID-19. CDR3s include the opening cysteine and the closing phenylalanine or tryptophan. The D gene is left open where the match is weak. Size tells how often a clone was seen (once, few, many) or the class of an expanded clone, and some rows leave it out.

TRBJ2-1,TRBV27,NA,TRBD2,CASSAYTSTSGNYNEQFF,TGTGCCAGCAGTGCGTATACATCTACTAGCGGGAACTACAATGAGCAGTTCTTC
TRBJ1-1,TRBV2,NA,NA,CASSGASGLEAFF,TGTGCCAGCAGTGGGGCATCAGGGCTTGAAGCTTTCTTT
TRBJ1-5,TRBV30,NA,TRBD1,CAWSSRGRGQPQHF,TGTGCCTGGAGTTCGAGGGGGCGTGGGCAGCCCCAGCATTTT
TRBJ1-1,TRBV11-2,NA,NA,CASSLQGFAAFF,TGTGCCAGCAGCCTACAGGGTTTCGCAGCTTTCTTT
TRBJ2-1,TRBV9,NA,NA,CASSPQVSYNEQFF,TGTGCCAGCAGCCCCCAGGTCTCCTACAATGAGCAGTTCTTC
TRBJ1-6,TRBV19,NA,TRBD1,CASTHLLGQNNSPLHF,TGTGCCAGTACTCACCTATTGGGACAGAATAATTCACCCCTCCACTTT
TRBJ2-1,TRBV6-2/TRBV6-3,NA,NA,CASSYGSPQVDEQFF,TGTGCCAGCAGTTACGGATCTCCGCAGGTCGATGAGCAGTTCTTC
TRBJ1-2,TRBV4-2,NA,NA,CASSQESQGRHTNYGYTF,TGTGCCAGCAGCCAAGAGTCGCAGGGTCGCCATACTAACTATGGCTACACCTTC
TRBJ1-5,TRBV5-4,once,NA,CASSNDGDQPQHF,TGTGCCAGCAGCAACGACGGGGATCAGCCCCAGCATTTT
TRBJ2-2,TRBV5-1,NA,NA,CASSLLLTGRGTNTGELFF,TGCGCCAGCAGCTTGTTGTTGACAGGGCGGGGAACGAACACCGGGGAGCTGTTTTTT
TRBJ2-7,TRBV10-3,NA,TRBD1,CATANRGDLYEQYF,TGTGCCACGGCCAACAGGGGCGATTTATACGAGCAGTACTTC
TRBJ2-3,TRBV6-4,once,TRBD2,CASSDSTSGSGGAPDTQYF,TGTGCCAGCAGTGACTCGACTAGCGGGAGCGGGGGGGCCCCAGATACGCAGTATTTT